The clone carrying this T cell receptor beta chain has only a few counts. This sample is part of a study of long-term antiretroviral therapy in people with HIV. The CDR3 is 15 amino acids. Germline assignment: CDR1 MNHEY and CDR2 SVGAGI. V lost 10 bases and J lost 5; bases outside the gene matches: 16. Post-ART PBMC samples numbered at least two per donor, and pre-ART ones at least one. Treatment of all HIV participants took place in the United States. Version v3.0 of the immunoSEQ assay ran at survey level. The method was immunoSEQ multiplex PCR; TCRdb's version includes in-frame clones alone and lacks a portion of them. The data contain tens of thousands of clones, 90% to 95% of them singletons.

The sample was unsorted PBMCs, taken 3.1 years after starting antiretroviral therapy. The sequence was collected from a man between 18 and 35 years old with HIV. The chain recombines TRBV6-5 with TRBJ2-7, with 8 positions matching TRBD2. The CDR3 DNA is TGTGCCACCCAACAGGGCCCGGGAGGGTCCAACGAGCAGTACTTC. Protein product: CATQQGPGGSNEQYF.